One sample yielded the 14 T cell receptor beta chains listed below, sequenced in a study of T cell changes during pregnancy in multiple sclerosis. Generated by immunoSEQ multiplex PCR, the TCRdb table keeps only in-frame clones and is missing some. Of around 63,000 clones in the sample, 90% to 95% are singletons; the top ten hold 2.8%. The sample in question was peripheral blood, obtained in the third trimester of pregnancy. These receptors originate from a female donor in good health, enrolled as a control in a pregnancy study.

CDR3 region: CASIRTGGSYEQYF. The CDR3 DNA follows: TGTGCCAGCATCAGGACAGGGGGCTCCTACGAGCAGTACTTC. The chain joins TRBV28 to TRBJ2-7; 10 bases line up with TRBD1. Germline CDR1 and CDR2: MDHEN and SYDVKM. Trimming took 7 bases from V and 0 from J; bases not matched to a gene: 3. CDR3 length equals 14 residues.

The chain couples TRBV6-1 to TRBJ2-7; possible D gene TRBD1, 6 bases. The CDR3 is 12 amino acids. Trimming stripped 5 bases from V and 6 bases from J, with 11 bases between. The V gene's germline CDR1 is MNHNS and CDR2 SASEGT. The CDR3 protein is CASSQGLSEQYF. The CDR3, as DNA: TGTGCCAGCAGTCAGGGGCTCTCCGAGCAGTACTTC.

This clone was counted once. The V call is TRBV27, the J call TRBJ2-3, with TRBD2 identical over 9 bases. The CDR3 loop spans 16 amino acids. From germline, CDR1 is MNHEY and CDR2 SMNVEV (reference sequence). V was pared by 2 bases and J by 5 bases, with 8 bases of the junction left unmatched. Here the CDR3 DNA reads TGTGCCAGCAGTTTAAGAGTAGCGGGAGTAGGAGATACGCAGTATTTT. Translated: CASSLRVAGVGDTQYF.

The chain recombines TRBV19 with TRBJ1-5; 8 bases fit TRBD1. The CDR3 sequence is 16 residues long. Germline V gives CDR1 LNHDA, CDR2 SQIVND (reference sequence). J was trimmed by 4 bases and V by 7 bases; bases with no gene match: 12. The CDR3 region is CASNRSGQGKNQPQHF. CDR3 nucleotide sequence: TGTGCCAGTAATCGCTCAGGACAGGGTAAGAATCAGCCCCAGCATTTT.

Only a few counts were recorded for this clone. This chain connects TRBV7-2 to TRBJ2-3; TRBD2 matches 16 bases. This CDR3 has 16 residues. The germline gives CDR1 SGHTA, CDR2 FQGNSA. The V and J ends lost 5 bases and 4 bases, in that order; junction bases with no gene match: 3. CDR3 protein: CASSQGLAGGSDTQYF. The CDR3 nucleotides are TGTGCCAGCAGCCAGGGACTAGCGGGAGGGTCAGATACGCAGTATTTT. The entire variable domain, with the rest obtained from reference TRBV7-2 and TRBJ2-3, is as follows: GAGVSQSPSNKVTEKGKDVELRCDPISGHTALYWYRQSLGQGLEFLIYFQGNSAPDKSGLPSDRFSAERTGGSVSTLTIQRTQQEDSAVYLCASSQGLAGGSDTQYFGPGTRLTVL.

The J gene is TRBJ1-2, the V gene TRBV27; the match to TRBD1 covers 12 bases. The germline V gene encodes CDR1 MNHEY and CDR2 SMNVEV (reference sequence). The CDR3 is made up of 15 amino acids. V lost 1 base to trimming and J lost 8 bases; unmatched junction nucleotides: 5. The CDR3 region is CASSLYWDRGQGYTF. The DNA for the CDR3 is TGTGCCAGCAGTTTATACTGGGACAGGGGGCAGGGCTACACCTTC.

The genes are TRBV7-2 and TRBJ1-1; a weak D match, TRBD1 (5 bases). Germline-derived CDR1 and CDR2 are SGHTA and FQGNSA. The V and J ends lost 7 bases and 5 bases respectively, with 20 bases between them. CDR3 length: 15 amino acids. Here the CDR3 DNA reads TGTGCCAGCACCACGCGGGGTTTTGGGGGGACTGAAGCTTTCTTT. Residues: CASTTRGFGGTEAFF.

The chain has TRBV6-4 and TRBJ1-1; unclear D gene. Trimming took 4 bases from V and 5 from J, leaving 11 bases between them. In germline, CDR1 is MRHNA, CDR2 SNTAGT. This CDR3 has 13 residues. CDR3 sequence (DNA): TGTGCCAGCAGTGTCCTCGAGGGTACTGAAGCTTTCTTT. Protein sequence: CASSVLEGTEAFF.

The chain recombines TRBV19 with TRBJ1-5, with D perhaps matching TRBD1 (5 bases). This CDR3 contains 15 residues. Germline-derived CDR1 and CDR2 are LNHDA and SQIVND (reference sequence). V dropped 3 bases and J dropped 0 bases, with 9 bases sitting between them. The chain's CDR3 is CASSMVGDSNQPQHF. The CDR3 nucleotides are TGTGCCAGTAGTATGGTAGGGGATAGCAATCAGCCCCAGCATTTT.

V usage is TRBV6-5 and J usage is TRBJ1-2; 8 bases map to TRBD1. Germline values: CDR1 MNHEY, CDR2 SVGAGI. CDR3 length: 14 residues. J gave up 8 bases and V 6 bases, and 11 bases lay outside the gene matches. CDR3 amino acids: CASSRDRGDKGYTF. CDR3 DNA sequence: TGTGCCAGCAGCCGCGACAGGGGTGACAAAGGCTACACCTTC.

This chain uses TRBV4-1 with TRBJ1-1, with 9 bases lining up with TRBD1. Germline CDR1 and CDR2: MGHRA and YSYEKL. The CDR3 length is 15 residues. J lost 11 bases, V lost 3 bases, and 13 bases had no gene match. This CDR3 is CASSQAGQGGWWAFF. The CDR3 DNA is TGCGCCAGCAGCCAGGCGGGACAGGGAGGATGGTGGGCTTTCTTT.

The V call is TRBV7-8, the J call TRBJ2-1; 11 positions agree with TRBD2. The CDR3 extends over 12 amino acids. Germline V CDR1 and CDR2: SGHVS, FQNEAQ. V was clipped by 3 bases and J by 12 bases; unmatched bases: 1. CDR3 DNA sequence: TGTGCCAGCAGCTTCGGACTAGCGGGGCAGTTCTTC. Translation gives CASSFGLAGQFF.

J is TRBJ2-7 and V is TRBV29-1; D gene ambiguous. V lost 5 bases and J lost 4, with 21 bases in between. In germline, CDR1 is SQVTM, CDR2 ANQGSEA. This CDR3 spans 15 amino acids. CDR3 sequence (DNA): TGCAGCGTTTCATCCCCCGGGTCCTCTCTTTACGAGCAGTACTTC. Translating gives CSVSSPGSSLYEQYF.

A remark on this clone: At one end, the junction sequence differs from germline, possibly due to a read error. The CDR3 nucleotides read TGTGCCTGGAGTGCCGGGACAGGGGGAATCCTAAAATTC. It codes for CAWSAGTGGILKF. The chain uses TRBV30 and TRBJ1-2; 11 nucleotides agree with TRBD1. Looked up from germline, CDR1 is GTSNPN and CDR2 is SVGIG (reference sequence). This CDR3 contains 13 residues.